These 20 T cell receptor beta chains were all obtained from the same sample, sequenced in a study of T cell changes during pregnancy in multiple sclerosis. The method was immunoSEQ multiplex PCR; TCRdb's version includes in-frame clones alone and lacks a portion of them. The repertoire has under 40,000 clones, about 92% of them found once; the top ten carry roughly 8.7%. This material consisted of CD8+ T cells from peripheral blood mononuclear cells, taken in the third trimester of pregnancy. The origin of the receptors is a female donor with multiple sclerosis, enrolled in a pregnancy study.

The rearrangement joins TRBV9 to TRBJ2-4, with a possible D match to TRBD1 (6 bases). CDR1 SGDLS and CDR2 YYNGEE come from the germline V gene. The CDR3 sequence is 14 residues long. The V end was cut by 4 bases, the J end by 7 bases, with 15 bases between. The CDR3 nucleotides are TGTGCCAGCAGCCCGATGACAGGAGGTAACATTCAGTACTTC. It specifies CASSPMTGGNIQYF.

The rearrangement links TRBV9 to TRBJ2-2, with 8 bases identical to TRBD2. Germline lookup yields CDR1 SGDLS and CDR2 YYNGEE. V lost 0 bases, J lost 6 bases, and 13 bases stayed unmatched. The CDR3 is 18 residues long. The CDR3 DNA reads TGTGCCAGCAGCGTAGCTAGTAGCGGGGTATCCGGCGCCGGGGAGCTGTTTTTT. The encoded protein is CASSVASSGVSGAGELFF.

The chain carries TRBV9 and TRBJ1-2; TRBD1 aligns across 7 bases. V lost 4 bases and J lost 6; bases outside the gene matches: 3. Germline V gives CDR1 SGDLS, CDR2 YYNGEE. The CDR3 spans 12 residues. CDR3 DNA sequence: TGTGCCAGCAGCCAGGACAGGAATGGCTACACCTTC. It yields the protein CASSQDRNGYTF.

CDR3 loop: CASSLTKSQPQHF. As DNA, the CDR3 is TGTGCCAGCAGCTTGACAAAGAGTCAGCCCCAGCATTTT. The chain recombines TRBV27 with TRBJ1-5; D is undetermined. Deletions cut 6 bases from V and 6 bases from J, with 12 bases between. The germline V gene has CDR1 MNHEY and CDR2 SMNVEV (reference sequence). The CDR3 sequence is 13 residues long.

This sequence joins TRBV6-5 and TRBJ1-4; D gene uncertain. The CDR3 has 13 residues. From germline, CDR1 is MNHEY and CDR2 SVGAGI. V dropped 4 bases and J dropped 6 bases, with 9 bases sitting between them. CDR3 sequence: CASSFGADEKLFF. In DNA, the CDR3 is TGTGCCAGCAGTTTCGGTGCTGATGAAAAACTGTTTTTT.

The rearrangement links TRBV13 to TRBJ1-2; 10 positions agree with TRBD1. The V and J ends lost 4 bases and 4 bases, in that order; junction bases with no gene match: 6. This CDR3 is built from 15 residues. Germline CDR1 PRHDT, CDR2 FYEKMQ (reference sequence). The CDR3, as DNA: TGTGCCAGCAGCTGGGGGACAGGGGAAGGCTATGGCTACACCTTC. It encodes CASSWGTGEGYGYTF.

DNA for the CDR3: TGTGCCAGCAGCCAAGGCCTCACAGGCAATGAAAAACTGTTTTTT. Its translation is CASSQGLTGNEKLFF. This chain connects TRBV14 to TRBJ1-4; possible D gene TRBD1, 5 bases. Looked up from germline, CDR1 is SGHDN and CDR2 is FVKESK. This CDR3 is built from 15 residues. Trimming pared 1 base from V and 5 bases from J, leaving 11 bases between.

The count of this clone is one. The chain links TRBV6-5 to TRBJ1-2; 9 bases are shared with TRBD1. This CDR3 contains 14 residues. Looked up from germline, CDR1 is MNHEY and CDR2 is SVGAGI. The ends lost 7 bases at V and 7 bases at J; junction bases unmatched: 10. Here the CDR3 DNA reads TGTGCCAGCAATAACCGGGACAGGGTTGGTGGCTACACCTTC. Amino acid sequence: CASNNRDRVGGYTF.

This chain connects TRBV4-1 to TRBJ1-2, with D tentatively TRBD1 (5 bases). V gave up 1 base and J gave up 5 bases, with 8 bases separating them. Germline lookup yields CDR1 MGHRA and CDR2 YSYEKL. This CDR3 has 13 residues. CDR3: CASSQGGVYGYTF. For the CDR3, the DNA is TGCGCCAGCAGCCAAGGGGGGGTATATGGCTACACCTTC.

The rearrangement joins TRBV18 to TRBJ1-1; D not certain. V was pared by 0 bases and J by 1 base, with 9 bases between. CDR3 length equals 15 residues. In germline, CDR1 is KGHSH, CDR2 LQKENI. The CDR3, as DNA: TGTGCCAGCTCACCACCGGCGGTGGGGAACACTGAAGCTTTCTTT. It is translated as CASSPPAVGNTEAFF.

The CDR3 is CASSFRGQYEQYF. The CDR3 DNA reads TGCGCCAGCAGCTTTAGGGGGCAATACGAGCAGTACTTC. The chain joins TRBV5-1 to TRBJ2-7; TRBD1 aligns across 7 bases. This CDR3 region has 13 residues. Trimming took 2 bases from V and 4 from J; bases not matched to a gene: 3. The germline CDR1 and CDR2 sequences are SGHRS and YFSETQ.

This sequence joins TRBV29-1 and TRBJ1-2, with 7 bases that match TRBD1. V shed 6 bases and J 2 bases; nucleotides not matched to a gene: 24. Germline values: CDR1 SQVTM, CDR2 ANQGSEA. The CDR3 has 19 residues. The CDR3 DNA is TGCAGCGTCCCTTATTATCCCTCCGACAGGGCCCCAGTCAACTATGGCTACACCTTC. This encodes CSVPYYPSDRAPVNYGYTF.

DNA of the CDR3: TGTGCCACCAGCAAGAACCGGGACAGCCACAATCAGCCCCAGCATTTT. Translating it yields CATSKNRDSHNQPQHF. This chain links TRBV15 with TRBJ1-5; the match to TRBD1 covers 7 bases. Germline V CDR1 and CDR2: LNHNV, YYDKDF (reference sequence). This CDR3 region has 16 residues. V gave up 4 bases and J gave up 3 bases; unmatched junction bases: 9.

The genes are TRBV16 and TRBJ1-2, with D hard to call. The CDR3 runs 13 residues. Germline lookup yields CDR1 KGHSY and CDR2 FQNENV. V shed 0 bases and J shed 5 bases, with 7 bases lying between them. The CDR3 sequence: CASSQSRDYGYTF. The DNA for the CDR3 is TGTGCCAGCAGCCAATCGAGGGATTATGGCTACACCTTC. Variable domain in full (rest from reference TRBV16 and TRBJ1-2): GEEVAQTPKHLVRGEGQKAKLYCAPIKGHSYVFWYQQVLKNEFKFLISFQNENVFDETGMPKERFSAKCLPNSPCSLEIQATKLEDSAVYFCASSQSRDYGYTFGSGTRLTVV.

As DNA, the CDR3 is TGCGCCAGCAGCCAAGATGTCCGGGGCGAGGGACAGGCGTTCTATGGCTACACCTTC. It yields the protein CASSQDVRGEGQAFYGYTF. The V gene is TRBV4-1, the J gene TRBJ1-2, with 8 positions matching TRBD1. This CDR3 contains 19 residues. Germline CDR1 reads MGHRA; CDR2 reads YSYEKL. V dropped 0 bases and J dropped 4; count of bases not matched to a gene: 16.

The rearrangement uses TRBV6-5 and TRBJ2-7; weak D call: TRBD1 (6 bases). This CDR3 contains 15 residues. The V and J ends lost 3 bases and 0 bases respectively, with 12 bases between them. In germline, CDR1 is MNHEY, CDR2 SVGAGI. The CDR3 protein is CASSYGTRYSYEQYF. Here the CDR3 DNA reads TGTGCCAGCAGTTATGGGACACGATACTCCTACGAGCAGTACTTC.

This clone showed up just once. The gene calls are TRBV30 and TRBJ1-2; no firm D call. This CDR3 comprises 11 residues. V dropped 5 bases and J dropped 6 bases, with 10 bases sitting between them. Germline-derived CDR1 and CDR2 are GTSNPN and SVGIG (reference sequence). DNA for the CDR3: TGTGCCTGGGTGAGGAGGGATGGCTACACCTTC. This codes for CAWVRRDGYTF.

This sequence joins TRBV19 and TRBJ1-2; D gene unclear. The ends were cut back, 8 bases at V and 3 bases at J, with 13 bases in the middle. The CDR3 runs to 13 residues. The V gene's germline CDR1 is LNHDA and CDR2 SQIVND (reference sequence). The CDR3: CASRGNLDYGYTF. As DNA, the CDR3 is TGTGCCAGTCGGGGTAACCTTGACTATGGCTACACCTTC. Complete variable domain (other parts from reference TRBV19 and TRBJ1-2): DGGITQSPKYLFRKEGQNVTLSCEQNLNHDAMYWYRQDPGQGLRLIYYSQIVNDFQKGDIAEGYSVSREKKESFPLTVTSAQKNPTAFYLCASRGNLDYGYTFGSGTRLTVV.

The chain carries TRBV9 and TRBJ2-1; D is ambiguous. The germline gives CDR1 SGDLS, CDR2 YYNGEE. Trimming stripped 3 bases from V and 5 bases from J, with 6 bases between. The CDR3 sequence is 12 residues long. The CDR3 reads CASSGRDNEQFF. CDR3 nucleotides: TGTGCCAGCAGCGGCCGGGACAATGAGCAGTTCTTC. Looking up the rest from reference TRBV9 and TRBJ2-1 gives the full variable domain: DSGVTQTPKHLITATGQRVTLRCSPRSGDLSVYWYQQSLDQGLQFLIQYYNGEERAKGNILERFSAQQFPDLHSELNLSSLELGDSALYFCASSGRDNEQFFGPGTRLTVL.

This chain uses TRBV6-1 with TRBJ1-1; no clear D. Trimming removed 4 bases at V and 4 bases at J, with 4 bases between. The V gene's germline CDR1 is MNHNS and CDR2 SASEGT. The CDR3 is 11 amino acids. The CDR3 coding sequence is TGTGCCAGCAGTGTATCCACTGAAGCTTTCTTT. This sequence encodes CASSVSTEAFF.